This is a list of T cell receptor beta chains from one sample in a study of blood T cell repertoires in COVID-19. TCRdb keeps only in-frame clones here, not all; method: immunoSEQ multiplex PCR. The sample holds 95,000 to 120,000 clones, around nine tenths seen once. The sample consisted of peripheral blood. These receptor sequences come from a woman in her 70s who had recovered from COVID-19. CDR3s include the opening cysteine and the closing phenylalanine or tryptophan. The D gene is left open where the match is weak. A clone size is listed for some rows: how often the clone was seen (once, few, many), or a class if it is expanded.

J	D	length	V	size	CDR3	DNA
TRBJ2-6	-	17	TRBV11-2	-	CASSLVLGAAGANVLTF	TGTGCCAGCAGCTTAGTTCTGGGGGCGGCTGGGGCCAACGTCCTGACTTTC
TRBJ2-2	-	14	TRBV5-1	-	CASSPLGNTGELFF	TGCGCCAGCAGCCCGCTAGGGAACACCGGGGAGCTGTTTTTT
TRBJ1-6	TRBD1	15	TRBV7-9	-	CASSLAGQGGAPLHF	TGTGCCAGCAGCTTAGCTGGTCAGGGGGGAGCACCCCTCCACTTT
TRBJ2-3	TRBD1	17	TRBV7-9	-	CASSLARDRGAADTQYF	TGTGCCAGCAGCTTAGCCCGGGACAGGGGAGCCGCAGATACGCAGTATTTT
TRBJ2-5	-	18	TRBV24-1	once	CATSDPSPDLGAQETQYF	TGTGCCACCAGTGACCCGTCTCCGGACCTAGGGGCCCAAGAGACCCAGTACTTC
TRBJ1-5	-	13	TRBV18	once	CASSMGGDQPQHF	TGTGCCAGCTCAATGGGGGGGGATCAGCCCCAGCATTTT
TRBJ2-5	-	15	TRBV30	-	CAWSDGRATGETQYF	TGTGCCTGGAGTGACGGGCGGGCCACGGGAGAGACCCAGTACTTC
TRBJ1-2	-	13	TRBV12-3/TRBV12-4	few	CASSLIVGYGYTF	TGTGCCAGCAGCCTCATAGTCGGCTATGGCTACACCTTC
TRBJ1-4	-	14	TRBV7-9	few	CASSSLGAGEKLFF	TGTGCCAGCAGCAGCCTCGGGGCGGGGGAAAAACTGTTTTTT
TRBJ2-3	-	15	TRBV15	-	CATGPAGGRSDTQYF	TGTGCCACCGGGCCAGCCGGGGGGCGGTCAGATACGCAGTATTTT
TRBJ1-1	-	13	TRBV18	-	CASSLDRNTEAFF	TGTGCCAGCTCCCTCGACAGGAACACTGAAGCTTTCTTT
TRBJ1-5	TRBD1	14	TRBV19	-	CASSTDRANQPQHF	TGTGCCAGTAGTACCGACAGGGCCAATCAGCCCCAGCATTTT
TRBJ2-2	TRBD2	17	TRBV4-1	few	CASSQAGGLVNTGELFF	TGCGCCAGCAGCCAAGCGGGGGGACTAGTGAACACCGGGGAGCTGTTTTTT
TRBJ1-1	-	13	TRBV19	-	CASRKNSEKEAFF	TGTGCCAGTAGGAAAAACTCCGAAAAGGAAGCTTTCTTT
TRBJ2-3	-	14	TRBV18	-	CASSPGRATDTQYF	TGTGCCAGCTCACCAGGCAGGGCCACAGATACGCAGTATTTT
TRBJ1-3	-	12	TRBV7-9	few	CASSLGLYTIYF	TGTGCCAGCAGCTTAGGTCTTTACACCATATATTTT
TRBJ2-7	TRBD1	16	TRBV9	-	CASSLGTGEGPYEQYF	TGTGCCAGCAGCCTCGGGACAGGGGAAGGACCCTACGAGCAGTACTTC
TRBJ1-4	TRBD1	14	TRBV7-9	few	CASSLTGGDEKLFF	TGTGCCAGCAGCTTAACAGGGGGTGATGAAAAACTGTTTTTT
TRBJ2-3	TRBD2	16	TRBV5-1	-	CASSLPLADSTDTQYF	TGCGCCAGCAGCTTGCCCCTAGCGGACAGCACAGATACGCAGTATTTT
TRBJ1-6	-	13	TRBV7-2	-	CASSFLLDSPLHF	TGTGCCAGCAGCTTCTTGTTAGATTCACCCCTCCACTTT